The 5 T cell receptor beta chains given below trace back to one sample, sequenced in a study of molecular identifiers for immune sequencing clone quantification. TCRdb independently ran MiXCR on the PCR reads; one entry per CDR3 protein. Of about 640,000 distinct CDR3 sequences detected, 15% to 20% appear once; the ten largest clones hold around 0.9%. The material sequenced was naive CD8+ T cells from blood, with Jurkat cell RNA spiked in. Subset indicated: FACS-sorted CD8+CD4-CCR7+CD45RA+ naive T cells. These receptors were taken from a human donor in good health. Some libraries in this study had Jurkat cell RNA spiked in.

A remark on this clonotype: This may arise from a read error, as a much more abundant clone is one base away. The rearrangement uses TRBV12-3 or TRBV12-4 and TRBJ1-2, with 7 bases identical to TRBD1. The CDR3 consists of 15 residues. As DNA, the CDR3 is TGTGCCAGCAGCCGTCCCGGGACAGTTAACTATGGCTGCACCTTC. It yields the protein CASSRPGTVNYGCTF.

This clonotype was seen ten or more times. The V call is TRBV6-5, the J call TRBJ2-7; D assignment may be TRBD1 or TRBD2 (6 bases each). The V and J ends lost 6 bases and 7 bases respectively, with 13 bases between them. CDR1 is MNHEY and CDR2 is SVGAGI in the germline V gene. CDR3 size: 12 residues. In DNA form, the CDR3 reads TGTGCCAGCAGACAGACAGGAGGGGAGCAGTACTTC. Translation: CASRQTGGEQYF.

This clonotype was counted ten times or more. The J gene is TRBJ1-1, the V gene TRBV9, with TRBD1 matching over 9 bases. The junction had 9 bases not matched to a gene; V was cut back by 4 bases and J by 8 bases. The CDR3 is 14 residues long. Per germline, CDR1 SGDLS and CDR2 YYNGEE. CDR3 DNA sequence: TGTGCCAGCAGCTTCGGGATCGGGACAGGGGAAGCTTTCTTT. As protein: CASSFGIGTGEAFF.

This clonotype occurred many times. V and J are TRBV25-1 and TRBJ2-2, with D perhaps matching TRBD2 (5 bases). Germline V gene lookup returns CDR1 MGHDK and CDR2 SYGVNS. The CDR3 extends over 16 amino acids. Trimming removed 3 bases at V and 5 bases at J, with 16 bases between. The DNA for the CDR3 is TGTGCCAGCAGTGATCAAAGTTCGGGGAGAACCGGGGAGCTGTTTTTT. Protein product: CASSDQSSGRTGELFF.

A note on this clonotype: An end of the junction differs from the germline gene, which may be a read error. The V and J genes are TRBV19 and TRBJ2-3; 7 bases are a match to TRBD2. The CDR3 extends over 15 amino acids. Per germline, CDR1 LNHDA and CDR2 SQIVND (reference sequence). Here the CDR3 DNA reads TGTGCCAGTAGACTGACTAGCAGGGCCTCAGATACGCAGTATTTC. This gives the protein CASRLTSRASDTQYF.